This T cell receptor (beta chain) is drawn from a study of blood T cell repertoires in COVID-19. Study-wide context: The origin of the acute and convalescent COVID-19 samples was the United States, Italy and Spain. T cells, B-cell-depleted T cells, or PBMCs provided the cDNA or gDNA that served as material.

This clone has just a few counts. The length of the CDR3 is 11 residues. Germline values: CDR1 MNHEY, CDR2 SVGAGI. V dropped 8 bases and J dropped 11 bases, with 15 bases sitting between them. This table comes from immunoSEQ multiplex PCR, and its TCRdb copy is limited to in-frame clones, with some not included. The table records about 250,000 clones, roughly four fifths of them present only once. This study enrolled people aged about 18 to 90 from about two dozen US geographic areas. Cohort allocation depended upon clinical history that participants reported. The chain is built from TRBV6-5 and TRBJ1-1; D possibly corresponds to TRBD1 (5 bases). Sequenced sample: PBMCs or T cells enriched from blood (not recorded which). The sequence came from a man aged 35-49 years who had been exposed to COVID-19. CDR3 residues: CASGSQGQAFF. The CDR3 DNA follows: TGTGCCAGCGGCTCGCAGGGTCAGGCTTTCTTT.